Listed here are 22 T cell receptor beta chains from one sample, sequenced in a study of blood T cell repertoires in COVID-19. Data came from immunoSEQ multiplex PCR; TCRdb stores just in-frame clones and leaves some out. The sample includes 100,000 or so clones, around 83% of them seen just once. The sequenced material came from peripheral blood. These receptors were taken from a man between 65 and 85 years old with active or convalescent COVID-19.

The rearrangement links TRBV2 to TRBJ1-5; TRBD1 agrees at 7 bases. The CDR3 extends over 14 amino acids. Germline CDR1 is SNHLY and CDR2 is FYNNEI. The ends lost 2 bases at V and 5 bases at J; junction bases unmatched: 3. The DNA of the CDR3 is TGTGCCAGCAGTGAAATGACAGGGTATCAGCCCCAGCATTTT. Its protein is CASSEMTGYQPQHF. The entire variable domain, with the rest obtained from reference TRBV2 and TRBJ1-5, is as follows: EPEVTQTPSHQVTQMGQEVILRCVPISNHLYFYWYRQILGQKVEFLVSFYNNEISEKSEIFDDQFSVERPDGSNFTLKIRSTKLEDSAMYFCASSEMTGYQPQHFGDGTRLSIL.

The chain joins TRBV6-5 to TRBJ1-2; 11 bases line up with TRBD1. The CDR3 length is 15 residues. With V trimmed by 3 bases and J by 4 bases, 4 bases remained unmatched. Germline assignment: CDR1 MNHEY and CDR2 SVGAGI. DNA of the CDR3: TGTGCCAGCAGTTATGGGACAGGGGGTGTCTATGGCTACACCTTC. This codes for CASSYGTGGVYGYTF.

This clone was counted once. The gene calls are TRBV7-8 and TRBJ2-7; 7 bases map to TRBD1. The V segment lost 1 base and the J segment 2 bases; nucleotides outside the gene matches: 5. CDR1 and CDR2 (germline): SGHVS, FQNEAQ. CDR3 length: 15 amino acids. The CDR3 protein is CASSLENRGAYEQYF. Here the CDR3 DNA reads TGTGCCAGCAGCTTAGAAAACAGGGGAGCCTACGAGCAGTACTTC. The variable domain in full, completed from reference TRBV7-8 and TRBJ2-7, reads GAGVSQSPRYKVAKRGQDVALRCDPISGHVSLFWYQQALGQGPEFLTYFQNEAQLDKSGLPSDRFFAERPEGSVSTLKIQRTQQEDSAVYLCASSLENRGAYEQYFGPGTRLTVT.

This clone has just a few counts. For the CDR3, the DNA is TGTGCCAGCAGCCAAGAAGGGAGCTCCTACAATGAGCAGTTCTTC. Amino acids: CASSQEGSSYNEQFF. This chain links TRBV3-1 (or the pseudogene TRBV3-2) with TRBJ2-1, with D maybe TRBD2 (5 bases). The CDR3 is made up of 15 amino acids. V was cut by 0 bases and J by 0 bases, with 6 bases left in between. Looked up from germline, CDR1 is LGHDT and CDR2 is YNNKEL (reference sequence).

V gene TRBV6-5 combines with J gene TRBJ2-1, with 10 bases matching TRBD1. Germline V gene sequence: CDR1 MNHEY, CDR2 SVGAGI. The CDR3 loop spans 15 amino acids. Trimming cost V 7 bases and J 5 bases; bases outside gene matches: 8. In nucleotides, the CDR3 is TGTGCCAGCACGACACCGGGACAGGGGAACAATGAGCAGTTCTTC. It specifies CASTTPGQGNNEQFF.

V and J are TRBV30 and TRBJ1-1; D is unresolved. The CDR3 runs to 13 residues. Germline V gene lookup returns CDR1 GTSNPN and CDR2 SVGIG (reference sequence). The V gene lost 3 bases and the J gene lost 0 bases, with 8 bases spanning the gap. CDR3 in DNA: TGTGCCTGGAGGAAACAGATGAACACTGAAGCTTTCTTT. It yields the protein CAWRKQMNTEAFF.

The chain is built from TRBV15 and TRBJ2-5, with 8 nucleotides matching TRBD1. The J segment lost 2 bases and the V segment lost 0 bases, leaving 8 bases of the junction unmatched. Germline lookup yields CDR1 LNHNV and CDR2 YYDKDF (reference sequence). The CDR3 is 17 amino acids. The CDR3: CATSRDGQGARQETQYF. As DNA, the CDR3 is TGTGCCACCAGCAGAGATGGGCAGGGGGCGCGGCAAGAGACCCAGTACTTC.

The chain couples TRBV7-9 to TRBJ1-3; D remains ambiguous. The germline gives CDR1 SEHNR, CDR2 FQNEAQ (reference sequence). This CDR3 contains 14 residues. V was cut by 8 bases and J by 0 bases, with 11 bases left in between. This CDR3 is CASGIEGSGNTIYF. For the CDR3, the DNA is TGTGCCAGCGGGATTGAGGGCTCTGGAAACACCATATATTTT.

The genes are TRBV28 and TRBJ1-2; D may be TRBD1 (6 bases). Germline V gene lookup returns CDR1 MDHEN and CDR2 SYDVKM. The CDR3 length is 13 residues. The V end was cut by 4 bases, the J end by 4 bases, with 10 bases between. CDR3 DNA: TGTGCCAGCAGTTGGGACAATGCCTATGGCTACACCTTC. Its translation is CASSWDNAYGYTF.

This clone turned up a few times. The rearrangement links TRBV29-1 to TRBJ2-3; 7 bases are shared with TRBD1. The V gene's germline CDR1 is SQVTM and CDR2 ANQGSEA. CDR3 size: 13 residues. The trim removed 6 bases at V and 0 bases at J, leaving 3 bases unmatched. DNA of the CDR3: TGCAGCGTCGGACAGGATAGCACAGATACGCAGTATTTT. Its protein is CSVGQDSTDTQYF.

The V gene is TRBV2, the J gene TRBJ1-2; 7 bases agree with TRBD1. With V trimmed by 3 bases and J by 7 bases, 8 bases remained unmatched. CDR1 and CDR2 from the germline V gene are SNHLY and FYNNEI. The CDR3 has 14 amino acids. The CDR3 nucleotides are TGTGCCAGCAGTGATGGGGCAGGGGGTGGTGGCTACACCTTC. This sequence encodes CASSDGAGGGGYTF.

The chain carries TRBV3-1 (or the pseudogene TRBV3-2) and TRBJ2-5, with D unresolved. V was shortened by 5 bases and J by 5 bases, with 9 bases between the two germline ends. The CDR3 extends over 12 amino acids. Per the germline V gene, CDR1 is LGHDT and CDR2 is YNNKEL (reference sequence). CDR3 DNA sequence: TGTGCCAGCAGCAGCCTCGGGGAGACCCAGTACTTC. Translating gives CASSSLGETQYF.

The CDR3 protein is CASSLDRAWGYTF. The DNA for the CDR3 is TGTGCCAGCAGTTTAGATCGAGCCTGGGGCTACACCTTC. This chain uses TRBV12-3 or TRBV12-4 with TRBJ1-2; D gene uncertain. The CDR3 is made up of 13 amino acids. With 1 base removed from V and 8 bases from J, the gap between germline ends came to 11 bases.

The V call is TRBV2, the J call TRBJ1-5; TRBD1 matches 9 bases. CDR3 size: 15 residues. CDR1 and CDR2 from the germline V gene are SNHLY and FYNNEI. The trim removed 5 bases at V and 4 bases at J, leaving 6 bases unmatched. The CDR3 sequence: CASSLSGQGNQPQHF. The CDR3 coding sequence is TGTGCCAGCAGTTTATCCGGACAGGGGAATCAGCCCCAGCATTTT.

This chain connects TRBV28 to TRBJ1-4, with a possible D match to TRBD1 (6 bases). The germline gives CDR1 MDHEN, CDR2 SYDVKM. The CDR3 has 13 residues. V was shortened by 5 bases and J by 4 bases, with 8 bases between the two germline ends. This CDR3 is CASSRTVNEKLFF. Here the CDR3 DNA reads TGTGCCAGCAGTCGGACAGTTAATGAAAAACTGTTTTTT.

This chain uses TRBV27 with TRBJ1-2, with TRBD1 identical over 12 bases. This CDR3 has 18 amino acids. Germline V gives CDR1 MNHEY, CDR2 SMNVEV (reference sequence). The trim removed 5 bases at V and 4 bases at J, leaving 14 bases unmatched. The CDR3 DNA follows: TGTGCCAGCAGTCTAATTGGGGACAGGGGGCGTGGATCCTATGGCTACACCTTC. It translates to CASSLIGDRGRGSYGYTF.

The gene calls are TRBV15 and TRBJ2-7; 8 bases align to TRBD1. V was pared by 5 bases and J by 1 base, with 7 bases of the junction left unmatched. Germline V CDR1 and CDR2: LNHNV, YYDKDF (reference sequence). CDR3 length: 15 amino acids. The CDR3 nucleotides are TGTGCCACCAGCCGAGGACAGGGCCATTCCTACGAGCAGTACTTC. This gives the protein CATSRGQGHSYEQYF.

The genes are TRBV27 and TRBJ1-1; weak D call: TRBD1 (6 bases). V was clipped by 5 bases and J by 12 bases, with 19 bases between them. CDR1 is MNHEY, CDR2 SMNVEV, per germline (reference sequence). The CDR3 extends over 13 amino acids. The DNA for the CDR3 is TGTGCCAGCAGTCCAACGTGGGGGCGGAGGACTTTCTTT. Translated, it gives CASSPTWGRRTFF.

This chain connects TRBV5-6 to TRBJ1-1; possibly TRBD1 for D (6 bases). V lost 4 bases to trimming and J lost 0 bases, with 10 bases between them. There are 14 residues in the CDR3. Per germline, CDR1 SGHDT and CDR2 YYEEEE. The CDR3 sequence: CASSPGHLNTEAFF. The CDR3 DNA is TGTGCCAGCAGCCCGGGACACCTGAACACTGAAGCTTTCTTT.

This clone appeared once. The J gene is TRBJ2-1, the V gene TRBV28; 15 nucleotides agree with TRBD2. The CDR3 totals 20 residues. After removal of 5 bases from V and 6 bases from J, the junction contained 17 bases not matched to a gene. Germline CDR1 and CDR2: MDHEN and SYDVKM. CDR3 DNA sequence: TGTGCCAGCAGTACACCGGGACTAGCGGGGGGTTCCTCCCCTCTCAATGAGCAGTTCTTC. Amino acid sequence: CASSTPGLAGGSSPLNEQFF.

This clone was seen only a few times. V is TRBV5-1 and J is TRBJ1-3; D not certain. V lost 0 bases to trimming and J lost 0 bases, with 7 bases between them. Looked up from germline, CDR1 is SGHRS and CDR2 is YFSETQ. This CDR3 contains 15 residues. CDR3 loop: CASSLESSSGNTIYF. For the CDR3, the DNA is TGCGCCAGCAGCTTGGAATCTTCCTCTGGAAACACCATATATTTT.

The V gene is TRBV6-1, the J gene TRBJ2-5; 10 bases fit TRBD2. Germline CDR1 MNHNS, CDR2 SASEGT. V was clipped by 1 base and J by 7 bases; unmatched bases: 12. This CDR3 is 17 amino acids long. As DNA, the CDR3 is TGTGCCAGCAGTGAAGGCGTAGCGGGGGGCCCGAGGGGGACCCAGTACTTC. As protein: CASSEGVAGGPRGTQYF.